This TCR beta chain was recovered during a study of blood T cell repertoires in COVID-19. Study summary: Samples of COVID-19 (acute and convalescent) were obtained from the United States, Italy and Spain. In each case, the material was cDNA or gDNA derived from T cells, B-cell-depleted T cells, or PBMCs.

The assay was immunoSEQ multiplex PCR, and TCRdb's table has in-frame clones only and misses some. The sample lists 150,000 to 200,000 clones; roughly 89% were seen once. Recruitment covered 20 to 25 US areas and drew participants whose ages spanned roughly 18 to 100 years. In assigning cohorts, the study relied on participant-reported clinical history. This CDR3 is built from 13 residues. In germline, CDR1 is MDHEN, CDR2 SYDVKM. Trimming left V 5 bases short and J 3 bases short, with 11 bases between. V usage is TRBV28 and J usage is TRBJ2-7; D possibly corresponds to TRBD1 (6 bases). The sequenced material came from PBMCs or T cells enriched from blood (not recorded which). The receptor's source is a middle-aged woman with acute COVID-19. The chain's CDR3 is CASSVTGRYEQYF. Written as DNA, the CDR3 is TGTGCCAGCAGTGTGACAGGCCGCTACGAGCAGTACTTC.